The following is a T cell receptor beta chain sequence with its context. What this receptor recognizes is not known. Base qualities were left out, and no much larger clone turns up one base away. CDR1 and CDR2 (SGHRS, YFSETQ) derive from the germline V gene. The CDR3 spans 15 residues, from the cysteine through the phenylalanine. Only CDR3 DNA is held: 45 bases, read in frame from base 1. Trimming takes 4 bases off V and 4 bases off J; junction bases not matched to a gene: 10. The data derive from a study of shared clonotypes between healthy human individuals (dated by TCRdb to about 2020). Looking at the study overall: Three men and two women, aged 18 to 49 years, made up the cohort. To estimate repertoire size and how much clonotype sharing occurs between individuals, the study deeply sequenced the blood TCR repertoires of five or six healthy adults. To increase sequencing depth and limit assay-specific biases, different laboratories used diverse techniques to prepare libraries and sequence TCR repertoires. Each donor's leukapheresis produced roughly between roughly 0.9 and 9 billion PBMCs. Points the paper makes about the study in general: Based on pairwise subsampling, the degree of clonotype sharing among donors was expected to be affected by sequencing depth. Because the study included a small number of donors, the genetic and exposure-history diversity represented was limited. Sampling was restricted to blood, and TCR repertoires in tissues likely differ from the TCR repertoires found in blood.

The donors were healthy, HIV-negative adults with no recently reported acute infections or vaccinations. All donors were Caucasian adults living in Nashville, Tennessee, USA. In the unsorted samples, tens of millions of PBMCs were counted, and genomic DNA was extracted using the QIAamp DNA Blood Mini kit. After blood collection by leukapheresis, PBMCs were isolated using Ficoll-Histopaque density gradient centrifugation and then cryopreserved in the vapor phase of liquid nitrogen. Using the deep immunoSEQ assay, TCR CDR3 regions were amplified from genomic DNA by multiplex PCR. Genomic DNA extracted from each cell subset was distributed evenly over all wells of several immunoSEQ 96-well plates, and each plate served as one replicate. For unsorted PBMC, each replicate PCR was loaded with about 280 ng genomic DNA, equivalent to roughly 33,000 T cell genomes. Ten immunoSEQ deep assay plates were used to sequence the unsorted PBMC genomic DNA. Purified libraries were quantified with a Qubit 3.0 fluorometer, sized on a Bioanalyzer 2100, and re-quantified with the KAPA Library Quantification kit. Every immunoSEQ 96-well plate was sequenced on a dedicated single-read 150-cycle Illumina NextSeq 550 flow cell. From the authors' description of their analysis: Because the immunoSEQ output held only junctional sequences and lacked quality scores, the filtering could not match the filtering applied to full-length reads. To assign V/J genes and CDR3, sequences were annotated using PyIR, a Python wrapper for IgBLAST v1.9, with IMGT germline references. Any read was removed if the V/J assignment was weak (E-value above 1e-6), the CDR3 was missing, or the read contained stop codons, out-of-frame junctions, or ambiguous translated residues. V3J clonotypes were defined by identical inferred V gene, J gene, and CDR3 amino acid sequence. The percentage overlap between two repertoires was calculated by dividing the number of shared unique clonotypes by the size of the smaller repertoire. Richness of each repertoire was evaluated using RTK rarefaction, the Chao1 estimator, and Recon v2.1 estimates of unobserved clonotypes. The table comes from immuneACCESS by way of TCRdb, which keeps in-frame sequences with V and J called. Part of the clones is missing from these tables; in studies checked, under half for an unresolved V gene and the rest for unknown reasons. Clonal size and the V and J genes are those of that table, whereas D and trimming came from the DNA. The table for this sample lists approximately 470,000 clones; around 85% of them were counted only once. More than 9.5% of the sample rests with the top ten.

Sample: PBMCs. The rearrangement combines TRBV5-1 with TRBJ2-7; 8 nucleotides in the junction match TRBD2. This TCR was sampled from a woman aged 35 to 49 in good health. Some clones in this sample may be carry-over from other donors' samples. CDR3 region: CASSPGSGISYEQYF. Here is the DNA: TGCGCCAGCAGCCCCGGTAGCGGGATATCGTACGAGCAGTACTTC.